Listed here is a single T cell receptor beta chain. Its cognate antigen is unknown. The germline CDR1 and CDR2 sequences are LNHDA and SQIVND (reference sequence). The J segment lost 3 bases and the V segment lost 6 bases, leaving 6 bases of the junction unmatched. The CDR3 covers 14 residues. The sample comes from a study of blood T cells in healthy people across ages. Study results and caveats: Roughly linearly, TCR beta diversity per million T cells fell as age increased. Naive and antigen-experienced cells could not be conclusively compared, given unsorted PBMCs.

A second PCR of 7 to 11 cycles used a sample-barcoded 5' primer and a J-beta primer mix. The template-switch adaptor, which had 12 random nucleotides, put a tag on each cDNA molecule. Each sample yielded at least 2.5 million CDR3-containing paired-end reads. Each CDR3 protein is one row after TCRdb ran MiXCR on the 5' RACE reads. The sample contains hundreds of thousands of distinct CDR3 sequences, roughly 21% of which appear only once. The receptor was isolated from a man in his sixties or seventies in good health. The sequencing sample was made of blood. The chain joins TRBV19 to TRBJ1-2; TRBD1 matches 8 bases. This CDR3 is CASRETGEDYGYTF. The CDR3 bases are TGTGCCAGTAGAGAGACAGGGGAGGACTATGGCTACACCTTC. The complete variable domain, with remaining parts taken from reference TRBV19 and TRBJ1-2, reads DGGITQSPKYLFRKEGQNVTLSCEQNLNHDAMYWYRQDPGQGLRLIYYSQIVNDFQKGDIAEGYSVSREKKESFPLTVTSAQKNPTAFYLCASRETGEDYGYTFGSGTRLTVV.